The 29 T cell receptor beta chains in this list originate from one sample, sequenced in a study of blood T cell repertoires in COVID-19. Clones were sequenced by immunoSEQ multiplex PCR, and TCRdb holds only the in-frame ones, with some missing. The sample lists about 300,000 clones; roughly 88% were seen once. Sequences were obtained from peripheral blood. The receptors originated from a woman aged 25-40 years who had recovered from COVID-19.

The chain employs TRBV5-8 and TRBJ1-1; maybe TRBD1 (5 bases). Germline loops: CDR1 SGHTS, CDR2 YDEGEE. The CDR3 sequence is 14 residues long. Trimming pared 2 bases from V and 0 bases from J, leaving 8 bases between. The CDR3 region has the DNA TGTGCCAGCAGCTTAGTACAGGTGAACACTGAAGCTTTCTTT. It specifies CASSLVQVNTEAFF.

This clone came up a few times. No DNA is shown, since the ends of the CDR3 on it are uncertain; the CDR3 is the one TCRdb lists. The CDR3: CASRPTGGLRAGELFF. The chain carries TRBV5-6 and TRBJ2-2; the D call of TRBD2 is as the table states it, not checked on the DNA. In germline, CDR1 is SGHDT, CDR2 YYEEEE. The CDR3 length equals 16 residues, ends included.

This clone was seen a few times. The rearrangement links TRBV7-8 to TRBJ2-7; TRBD1 matches 7 bases. The CDR3 covers 15 residues. V lost 2 bases, J lost 1 base, and 5 bases stayed unmatched. Germline V gene data show CDR1 as SGHVS and CDR2 as FQNEAQ. The CDR3 sequence: CASSLLQGPSYEQYF. The DNA of the CDR3 is TGTGCCAGCAGCTTATTACAGGGGCCATCCTACGAGCAGTACTTC.

The chain employs TRBV15 and TRBJ1-5, with D hard to call. From germline, CDR1 is LNHNV and CDR2 YYDKDF (reference sequence). Trimming cost V 1 base and J 5 bases, with 9 bases left between them. The CDR3 length is 14 residues. Here the CDR3 reads CATSRGRLDQPQHF. The CDR3 DNA is TGTGCCACCAGCAGAGGGCGGTTGGATCAGCCCCAGCATTTT.

The chain employs TRBV7-3 and TRBJ1-1; 7 bases line up with TRBD1. The CDR3 length is 15 residues. The V and J ends lost 5 bases and 7 bases, in that order; junction bases with no gene match: 13. The germline V gene encodes CDR1 SGHTA and CDR2 FQGTGA. For the CDR3, the DNA is TGTGCCAGCAGCCTGACAGGGATAGCGAATGGTGAAGCTTTCTTT. Translation gives CASSLTGIANGEAFF.

The rearrangement links TRBV5-1 to TRBJ2-2, with D tentatively TRBD2 (5 bases). V was clipped by 4 bases and J by 1 base, with 11 bases between them. Germline CDR1 and CDR2: SGHRS and YFSETQ. This CDR3 has 15 residues. The CDR3 coding sequence is TGCGCCAGCAGCCCCCGGGGAGAGAACACCGGGGAGCTGTTTTTT. Translating it yields CASSPRGENTGELFF.

The chain has TRBV12-3 or TRBV12-4 and TRBJ1-6; no reliable D call. The V end was cut by 3 bases, the J end by 6 bases, with 3 bases between. This CDR3 spans 12 amino acids. CDR3 region: CASSLANSPLHF. Here the CDR3 DNA reads TGTGCCAGCAGTTTGGCTAATTCACCCCTCCACTTT.

The chain uses TRBV5-1 and TRBJ2-3; 8 positions match TRBD2. J was trimmed by 0 bases and V by 1 base; bases with no gene match: 4. CDR1 SGHRS and CDR2 YFSETQ come from the germline V gene. This CDR3 has 16 residues. The CDR3 coding sequence is TGCGCCAGCAGCTTGCGGGGGGGATCTAGCACAGATACGCAGTATTTT. Protein: CASSLRGGSSTDTQYF.

This chain joins TRBV19 and TRBJ1-6; 12 bases match TRBD1. The CDR3 spans 16 residues. Germline V gives CDR1 LNHDA, CDR2 SQIVND (reference sequence). The J segment lost 6 bases and the V segment lost 6 bases, leaving 6 bases of the junction unmatched. The CDR3 region is CASRPGQGALNSPLHF. The CDR3 DNA sequence: TGTGCCAGTAGGCCGGGACAGGGGGCACTTAATTCACCCCTCCACTTT.

V is TRBV3-1 (or the pseudogene TRBV3-2) and J is TRBJ2-3, with 13 bases aligning to TRBD2. V dropped 6 bases and J dropped 4; count of bases not matched to a gene: 16. Germline assignment: CDR1 LGHDT and CDR2 YNNKEL (reference sequence). CDR3 length: 19 residues. The CDR3 sequence: CASRATSGGMSSYADTQYF. DNA for the CDR3: TGTGCCAGCAGGGCGACTAGCGGGGGGATGTCGAGTTATGCAGATACGCAGTATTTT.

The rearrangement joins TRBV7-9 to TRBJ1-6; 7 bases fit TRBD1. Trimming at V came to 2 bases and at J to 10 bases, leaving 2 bases not matched to a gene. The CDR3 has 13 amino acids. CDR1 and CDR2 from the germline V gene are SEHNR and FQNEAQ (reference sequence). The CDR3 spells CASSLQGGSPLHF. The CDR3 DNA reads TGTGCCAGCAGCTTACAGGGGGGATCACCCCTCCACTTT.

The rearrangement links TRBV5-1 to TRBJ1-6; maybe TRBD1 (5 bases). There are 17 residues in the CDR3. The V gene's germline CDR1 is SGHRS and CDR2 YFSETQ. V lost 1 base and J 7 bases, leaving 18 bases between the germline ends. The CDR3 DNA reads as TGCGCCAGCAGCTTGAGCTCTGGTCAGGGAACAAATTCACCCCTCCACTTT. Residues: CASSLSSGQGTNSPLHF. Combining the CDR3 with reference TRBV5-1 and TRBJ1-6 gives the whole variable domain KAGVTQTPRYLIKTRGQQVTLSCSPISGHRSVSWYQQTPGQGLQFLFEYFSETQRNKGNFPGRFSGRQFSNSRSEMNVSTLELGDSALYLCASSLSSGQGTNSPLHFGNGTRLTVT.

V is TRBV27 and J is TRBJ2-1, with D perhaps matching TRBD2 (6 bases). The CDR3 runs to 15 residues. Deletions cut 6 bases from V and 4 bases from J, with 16 bases between. The germline V gene has CDR1 MNHEY and CDR2 SMNVEV (reference sequence). CDR3 DNA sequence: TGTGCCAGCAGCCATAGCGGAGAGATTTACAATGAGCAGTTCTTC. This sequence encodes CASSHSGEIYNEQFF.

This chain links TRBV5-1 with TRBJ1-1; no clear D. Trimming left V 5 bases short and J 0 bases short, with 17 bases between. The CDR3 totals 16 residues. Looked up from germline, CDR1 is SGHRS and CDR2 is YFSETQ. The CDR3 region is CASRPRLLTMNTEAFF. CDR3 coding DNA: TGCGCCAGCAGACCTCGGCTCTTGACAATGAACACTGAAGCTTTCTTT.

J is TRBJ2-2 and V is TRBV5-3, with a weak D call TRBD1 (6 bases). TRBV5-3 is placed among ORFs of uncertain function. Trimming left V 4 bases short and J 2 bases short, with 18 bases between. This CDR3 contains 17 residues. CDR3 DNA sequence: TGTGCCAGAAGCCCCGGGACAAAAAAAGAAAACACCGGGGAGCTGTTTTTT. Amino acids: CARSPGTKKENTGELFF.

The rearrangement links TRBV20-1 to TRBJ2-3; possibly TRBD1 for D (5 bases). Germline CDR1 DFQATT, CDR2 SNEGSKA (reference sequence). Trimming removed 6 bases from V and 6 bases from J, with 10 bases in between. The CDR3 is 11 amino acids. The CDR3 region is CSAEKGDTQYF. CDR3 bases: TGCAGTGCGGAGAAGGGGGATACGCAGTATTTT.

The chain couples TRBV5-1 to TRBJ1-3; D perhaps matches TRBD1 (6 bases). CDR1 SGHRS and CDR2 YFSETQ come from the germline V gene. The CDR3 extends over 19 amino acids. V was pared by 2 bases and J by 0 bases, with 21 bases between. CDR3 residues: CASSFDPGHAAYSGNTIYF. CDR3 DNA sequence: TGCGCCAGCAGCTTCGATCCGGGACACGCCGCCTACTCTGGAAACACCATATATTTT.

The V gene is TRBV2, the J gene TRBJ2-7, with D tentatively TRBD1 (7 bases). This CDR3 spans 15 amino acids. Per the germline V gene, CDR1 is SNHLY and CDR2 is FYNNEI. Deletions cut 4 bases from V and 3 bases from J, with 16 bases between. CDR3 bases: TGTGCCAGCAGTGGGAGGGGCAGGGGGGTCTACGAGCAGTACTTC. It is translated as CASSGRGRGVYEQYF. Drawing the rest from reference TRBV2 and TRBJ2-7, the complete variable domain is EPEVTQTPSHQVTQMGQEVILRCVPISNHLYFYWYRQILGQKVEFLVSFYNNEISEKSEIFDDQFSVERPDGSNFTLKIRSTKLEDSAMYFCASSGRGRGVYEQYFGPGTRLTVT.

This chain joins TRBV28 and TRBJ1-3; no clear D gene. The CDR3 extends over 16 amino acids. Trimming shortened V by 5 bases and J by 0 bases, and 14 bases separated the two germline ends. Germline loops: CDR1 MDHEN, CDR2 SYDVKM. CDR3 residues: CASSPRGWDSGNTIYF. CDR3 nucleotides: TGTGCCAGCAGTCCTAGAGGGTGGGACTCTGGAAACACCATATATTTT. Variable domain in full (rest from reference TRBV28 and TRBJ1-3): DVKVTQSSRYLVKRTGEKVFLECVQDMDHENMFWYRQDPGLGLRLIYFSYDVKMKEKGDIPEGYSVSREKKERFSLILESASTNQTSMYLCASSPRGWDSGNTIYFGEGSWLTVV.

This chain uses TRBV28 with TRBJ1-4; perhaps TRBD1 as D (6 bases). Germline values: CDR1 MDHEN, CDR2 SYDVKM. The CDR3 runs 14 residues. Trimming cost V 6 bases and J 12 bases, with 20 bases left between them. The CDR3 bases are TGTGCCAGCAGCACGTTGGCAGGGGATGTTCAACTGTTTTTT. Its protein is CASSTLAGDVQLFF.

This clone appeared once. The chain couples TRBV5-1 to TRBJ2-3, with 8 bases matching TRBD1. The CDR3 totals 15 residues. V lost 2 bases to trimming and J lost 2 bases; unmatched junction nucleotides: 4. Looked up from germline, CDR1 is SGHRS and CDR2 is YFSETQ. In nucleotides, the CDR3 is TGCGCCAGCAGCTTTCAGGGGGCCTACACAGATACGCAGTATTTT. Its translation is CASSFQGAYTDTQYF.

The chain is built from TRBV28 and TRBJ1-2; 7 nucleotides align to TRBD1. Trimming took 2 bases from V and 5 from J; bases not matched to a gene: 5. CDR1 is MDHEN and CDR2 is SYDVKM in the germline V gene. The CDR3 contains 14 residues. The CDR3 sequence: CASSLEGQLYGYTF. CDR3 DNA: TGTGCCAGCAGTTTAGAGGGACAGTTATATGGCTACACCTTC.

The V gene is TRBV29-1, the J gene TRBJ2-2, with D unresolved. With 4 bases removed from V and 2 bases from J, the gap between germline ends came to 8 bases. Germline V gene data show CDR1 as SQVTM and CDR2 as ANQGSEA. This CDR3 has 13 amino acids. As DNA, the CDR3 is TGCAGCGTTGGTCAGAAAAACACCGGGGAGCTGTTTTTT. Its translation: CSVGQKNTGELFF.

On this clone: This CDR3 is also generated by other DNA sequences in the sample. CDR3 residues: CASSVGGYNQPQHF. The CDR3 nucleotides are TGTGCCAGCAGCGTAGGGGGCTACAATCAGCCCCAGCATTTT. This chain uses TRBV9 with TRBJ1-5; tentative D call: TRBD1 (5 bases). Trimming stripped 0 bases from V and 3 bases from J, with 7 bases between. CDR3 length: 14 residues. CDR1 is SGDLS and CDR2 is YYNGEE in the germline V gene.

This rearrangement joins TRBV6-4 to TRBJ2-1, with 8 bases matching TRBD1. This CDR3 contains 15 residues. J lost 8 bases, V lost 6 bases, and 12 bases had no gene match. Germline-derived CDR1 and CDR2 are MRHNA and SNTAGT. CDR3 in DNA: TGTGCCAGCAGCCCTGACGACAGGGGAGCCGATGAGCAGTTCTTC. Residues: CASSPDDRGADEQFF.

This chain links TRBV19 with TRBJ2-3; D gene unclear. Deletions cut 0 bases from V and 4 bases from J, with 8 bases between. Germline CDR1 reads LNHDA; CDR2 reads SQIVND (reference sequence). The CDR3 consists of 14 residues. CDR3 region: CASSIDRWADTQYF. CDR3 in DNA: TGTGCCAGTAGTATAGACAGGTGGGCAGATACGCAGTATTTT.

The rearrangement joins TRBV6-6 to TRBJ2-1, with a possible D match to TRBD1 (5 bases). CDR3 length equals 13 residues. Per the germline V gene, CDR1 is MNHNY and CDR2 is SVGAGI (reference sequence). Deletions cut 7 bases from V and 4 bases from J, with 11 bases between. In DNA form, the CDR3 reads TGTGCCAGCACCCCGGACATATACAATGAGCAGTTCTTC. It codes for CASTPDIYNEQFF.

The V and J genes are TRBV5-1 and TRBJ1-4; no definite D call. CDR3 length: 15 residues. Germline V gene sequence: CDR1 SGHRS, CDR2 YFSETQ. V dropped 7 bases and J dropped 2 bases, with 15 bases sitting between them. CDR3 DNA: TGCGCCAGCGCTGGAGGATCAGCTACTAATGAAAAACTGTTTTTT. Protein sequence: CASAGGSATNEKLFF.

The V call is TRBV3-1 (or the pseudogene TRBV3-2), the J call TRBJ1-2, with 7 bases aligning to TRBD1. Trimming at V came to 0 bases and at J to 4 bases, leaving 8 bases not matched to a gene. Germline CDR1 and CDR2: LGHDT and YNNKEL (reference sequence). There are 16 residues in the CDR3. CDR3 region: CASSQERQGPPYGYTF. For the CDR3, the DNA is TGTGCCAGCAGCCAAGAGAGACAGGGACCCCCCTATGGCTACACCTTC.